Shown below are 18 T cell receptor beta chains from a single sample sequenced in a study of cytomegalovirus exposure and HLA in healthy donors. 60 Vbeta and 13 Jbeta primers were used in PCR. Assay: immunoSEQ multiplex PCR; the TCRdb copy retains only in-frame clones and omits some. The profile covers approximately 100,000 clones, with approximately 80% appearing a single time and roughly 4.5% taken by the ten largest. Sequences were obtained from PBMCs. Receptor source: a woman aged 40-49 years in good health and CMV-seronegative.

This sequence joins TRBV5-1 and TRBJ1-6, with TRBD1 as a possible D gene (6 bases). The V and J ends lost 4 bases and 7 bases respectively, with 9 bases between them. This CDR3 spans 13 amino acids. Germline V lookup: CDR1 SGHRS, CDR2 YFSETQ. CDR3 DNA sequence: TGCGCCAGCAGCACCGGACAGAATTCACCCCTCCACTTT. Translation gives CASSTGQNSPLHF.

The chain couples TRBV5-1 to TRBJ2-5; 13 bases are a match to TRBD2. The V gene end was trimmed by 0 bases and the J gene end by 2 bases; junction bases not matched to a gene: 4. The CDR3 loop spans 17 amino acids. The germline CDR1 and CDR2 sequences are SGHRS and YFSETQ. Here the CDR3 DNA reads TGCGCCAGCAGCTTGGGGGGACTAGCGGGGAGTCAAGAGACCCAGTACTTC. Encoded protein: CASSLGGLAGSQETQYF.

The table lists this clone with a few counts. V and J are TRBV13 and TRBJ1-1; possibly TRBD1 for D (6 bases). The germline gives CDR1 PRHDT, CDR2 FYEKMQ (reference sequence). The germline V and J ends were trimmed by 4 bases and 3 bases, with 21 bases remaining between them. The length of the CDR3 is 17 residues. The CDR3 sequence is CASSSYRVRQVDTEAFF. In DNA form, the CDR3 reads TGTGCCAGCAGCTCCTACCGTGTCCGACAGGTCGACACTGAAGCTTTCTTT.

This clone appeared a few times. The chain combines TRBV5-4 with TRBJ1-1; tentatively, D is TRBD1 (5 bases). The V end lost 5 bases, the J end lost 10 bases, and 33 bases lay between the germline ends. Germline V CDR1 and CDR2: SGHNT, YYREEE (reference sequence). This CDR3 contains 18 residues. The CDR3 sequence is CASSLPPTTGLSTSTAFF. In DNA form, the CDR3 reads TGTGCCAGCAGTTTGCCCCCTACTACAGGTCTTTCTACCTCAACAGCTTTCTTT.

This clone was seen ten or more times. This chain uses TRBV11-2 with TRBJ1-1, with no clear D. The CDR3 has 14 amino acids. Germline-derived CDR1 and CDR2 are SGHAT and FQNNGV. Between the trimmed V and J ends, which lost 0 bases and 4 bases, there was a span of 9 bases. The CDR3 region is CASSLEGVGTEAFF. The CDR3 DNA reads TGTGCCAGCAGCTTAGAGGGCGTCGGCACTGAAGCTTTCTTT. The whole variable domain, remainder taken from reference TRBV11-2 and TRBJ1-1, is EAGVAQSPRYKIIEKRQSVAFWCNPISGHATLYWYQQILGQGPKLLIQFQNNGVVDDSQLPKDRFSAERLKGVDSTLKIQPAKLEDSAVYLCASSLEGVGTEAFFGQGTRLTVV.

This chain links TRBV5-4 with TRBJ2-2; 8 positions agree with TRBD2. Per the germline V gene, CDR1 is SGHNT and CDR2 is YYREEE (reference sequence). The ends lost 4 bases at V and 1 base at J; junction bases unmatched: 3. The CDR3 is 15 residues long. Here the CDR3 DNA reads TGTGCCAGCAGCAGAACTAGCGGGAACACCGGGGAGCTGTTTTTT. It is translated as CASSRTSGNTGELFF.

The chain couples TRBV2 to TRBJ2-7, with D possibly matching TRBD2 (6 bases). The CDR3 runs 14 residues. Looked up from germline, CDR1 is SNHLY and CDR2 is FYNNEI. The germline V and J ends were trimmed by 3 bases and 3 bases, with 12 bases remaining between them. The CDR3 coding sequence is TGTGCCAGCAGTGACCGGGACTTCCTCTACGAGCAGTACTTC. It translates to CASSDRDFLYEQYF.

This chain connects TRBV6-1 to TRBJ2-7; no clear D. CDR3 length equals 11 residues. Germline V CDR1 and CDR2: MNHNS, SASEGT. Trimming pared 6 bases from V and 2 bases from J, leaving 5 bases between. The CDR3 region is CASSDTYEQYF. The DNA of the CDR3 is TGTGCCAGCAGCGACACCTACGAGCAGTACTTC.

V usage is TRBV25-1 and J usage is TRBJ1-3, with 7 bases that match TRBD1. With 6 bases clipped from V and 2 bases from J, the junction kept 13 bases outside the gene matches. The germline CDR1 and CDR2 sequences are MGHDK and SYGVNS. This CDR3 is built from 17 residues. CDR3 residues: CASRGQTLPRPGNTIYF. The CDR3 DNA reads TGTGCCAGCAGGGGACAGACCTTACCTCGACCTGGAAACACCATATATTTT.

The chain joins TRBV6-5 to TRBJ1-1, with D possibly being TRBD1 (6 bases). The CDR3 consists of 13 residues. Germline V gives CDR1 MNHEY, CDR2 SVGAGI. Trimming removed 5 bases at V and 3 bases at J, with 10 bases between. The CDR3 reads CASSRDRYTEAFF. Here the CDR3 DNA reads TGTGCCAGCAGTCGCGACAGGTACACTGAAGCTTTCTTT.

This rearrangement joins TRBV5-1 to TRBJ2-3; weak D call: TRBD1 (5 bases). The V gene's germline CDR1 is SGHRS and CDR2 YFSETQ. This CDR3 has 15 residues. The V end was cut by 3 bases, the J end by 1 base, with 12 bases between. CDR3 bases: TGCGCCAGCAGCTCATTGGACATCCGCACAGATACGCAGTATTTT. Amino acids: CASSSLDIRTDTQYF.

The chain has TRBV13 and TRBJ2-1, with 8 bases matching TRBD1. V dropped 2 bases and J dropped 2; count of bases not matched to a gene: 5. The CDR3 loop spans 16 amino acids. CDR1 and CDR2 (germline): PRHDT, FYEKMQ (reference sequence). This CDR3 is CASSLYGTGAYNEQFF. In nucleotides, the CDR3 is TGTGCCAGCAGCTTATATGGGACAGGCGCCTACAATGAGCAGTTCTTC.

The chain employs TRBV7-9 and TRBJ1-1; 7 positions match TRBD1. Trimming cost V 0 bases and J 9 bases; bases outside gene matches: 4. Germline V gene data show CDR1 as SEHNR and CDR2 as FQNEAQ (reference sequence). The CDR3 extends over 13 amino acids. The CDR3 protein is CASSLAWDRQAFF. CDR3 in DNA: TGTGCCAGCAGCTTAGCATGGGACAGACAAGCTTTCTTT.

J is TRBJ2-1 and V is TRBV7-6; no clear D gene. Per the germline V gene, CDR1 is SGHVS and CDR2 is FNYEAQ. The V and J ends lost 5 bases and 8 bases respectively, with 10 bases between them. This CDR3 spans 12 amino acids. The CDR3 loop is CASSHLPDEQFF. CDR3 sequence (DNA): TGTGCCAGCAGCCATCTCCCGGATGAGCAGTTCTTC.

This chain connects TRBV29-1 to TRBJ1-2; D unresolved. Germline V CDR1 and CDR2: SQVTM, ANQGSEA. The CDR3 has 13 amino acids. The V end lost 1 base, the J end lost 2 bases, and 8 bases lay between the germline ends. CDR3 sequence: CSVEGQGNYGYTF. In DNA form, the CDR3 reads TGCAGCGTTGAAGGACAAGGAAACTATGGCTACACCTTC.

The V call is TRBV5-8, the J call TRBJ2-1; D is possibly TRBD2 (6 bases). This CDR3 is 16 amino acids long. V lost 0 bases and J lost 7, with 17 bases in between. Per the germline V gene, CDR1 is SGHTS and CDR2 is YDEGEE. CDR3 residues: CASSLGTLSGGNEQFF. The CDR3 bases are TGTGCCAGCAGCTTGGGGACACTCTCTGGGGGGAATGAGCAGTTCTTC.

The V gene is TRBV5-6, the J gene TRBJ1-1; possibly TRBD1 for D (5 bases). The V gene's germline CDR1 is SGHDT and CDR2 YYEEEE. This CDR3 spans 15 amino acids. Between the trimmed V and J ends, which lost 3 bases and 2 bases, there was a span of 14 bases. CDR3 sequence reads: CASSSPGLLNTEAFF. CDR3 in DNA: TGTGCCAGCAGCTCCCCGGGACTCCTAAACACTGAAGCTTTCTTT. Full variable domain (missing parts from reference TRBV5-6 and TRBJ1-1): DAGVTQSPTHLIKTRGQQVTLRCSPKSGHDTVSWYQQALGQGPQFIFQYYEEEERQRGNFPDRFSGHQFPNYSSELNVNALLLGDSALYLCASSSPGLLNTEAFFGQGTRLTVV.

This rearrangement joins TRBV7-9 to TRBJ2-1, with D possibly TRBD1 on 6 matching bases. The CDR3 contains 12 residues. V was shortened by 3 bases and J by 7 bases, with 7 bases between the two germline ends. Germline CDR1 reads SEHNR; CDR2 reads FQNEAQ (reference sequence). CDR3 region: CASSFQGNEQFF. In DNA form, the CDR3 reads TGTGCCAGCAGCTTTCAGGGGAATGAGCAGTTCTTC.